Listed here are 28 T cell receptor beta chains from one sample, sequenced in a study of T cell responses to AZD1222 COVID-19 vaccine. Method: immunoSEQ multiplex PCR; TCRdb's copy keeps in-frame clones and lacks some. The sample carries 120,000 to 150,000 clones, 82% recorded once. The sequences come from peripheral blood, collected on day 0 of MenACWY control vaccination. The receptor set was obtained from an adult in good health.

Ten or more counts support this clone. The chain carries TRBV5-4 and TRBJ1-5; D ambiguous. This CDR3 comprises 12 residues. Germline CDR1 reads SGHNT; CDR2 reads YYREEE (reference sequence). V lost 1 base and J lost 15, with 14 bases in between. The CDR3 DNA is TGTGCCAGCAGCTTGAACGGGGTATTTTGGCATTTT. Amino acid sequence: CASSLNGVFWHF.

The chain joins TRBV5-3 to TRBJ2-4; possible D gene TRBD2, 6 bases. Being an ORF, TRBV5-3 has a function that is uncertain. V dropped 2 bases and J dropped 6 bases, with 15 bases sitting between them. This CDR3 is 15 amino acids long. The CDR3 DNA reads as TGTGCCAGAAGCTTCGGGGCGGGGCCCCCAAACATTCAGTACTTC. This translates into CARSFGAGPPNIQYF.

CDR3 DNA sequence: TGTGCCAGCAGTTACTCTGGCACCGAGCAGTTCTTC. This translates into CASSYSGTEQFF. The chain couples TRBV6-2 or TRBV6-3 to TRBJ2-1; unclear D gene. Germline-derived CDR1 and CDR2 are MNHEY and SVGEGT. V was trimmed by 0 bases and J by 10 bases, leaving 7 bases between them. The CDR3 length is 12 residues.

The chain carries TRBV4-1 and TRBJ1-2; D gene uncertain. V lost 3 bases to trimming and J lost 6 bases, with 20 bases between them. Germline values: CDR1 MGHRA, CDR2 YSYEKL. The CDR3 has 16 residues. The CDR3 is CASSHRDAARGHGYTF. The DNA for the CDR3 is TGCGCCAGCAGCCATCGCGACGCGGCGCGAGGGCATGGCTACACCTTC.

As DNA, the CDR3 is TGTGCCAGCAGCTACCCGGGCTCTGGGGCCAACGTCCTGACTTTC. It specifies CASSYPGSGANVLTF. The chain joins TRBV3-1 (or the pseudogene TRBV3-2) to TRBJ2-6; D unresolved. This CDR3 has 15 amino acids. Trimming took 5 bases from V and 0 from J, leaving 8 bases between them. Germline V gene lookup returns CDR1 LGHDT and CDR2 YNNKEL (reference sequence).

This chain uses TRBV3-1 (or the pseudogene TRBV3-2) with TRBJ2-3; D ambiguous. CDR1 and CDR2 (germline): LGHDT, YNNKEL (reference sequence). V lost 1 base and J 3 bases, leaving 8 bases between the germline ends. This CDR3 has 14 residues. CDR3 amino acids: CASSQGQTTDTQYF. The CDR3 nucleotides are TGTGCCAGCAGCCAAGGCCAGACTACAGATACGCAGTATTTT.

The chain recombines TRBV28 with TRBJ1-2; 7 bases fit TRBD1. The CDR3 loop spans 13 amino acids. Germline CDR1 and CDR2: MDHEN and SYDVKM. V lost 4 bases, J lost 8 bases, and 7 bases stayed unmatched. CDR3: CASSSYRGVGYTF. The CDR3 nucleotides are TGTGCCAGCAGTTCATACAGGGGCGTGGGCTACACCTTC.

V is TRBV7-3 and J is TRBJ1-1; unclear D gene. Germline V lookup: CDR1 SGHTA, CDR2 FQGTGA. V was trimmed by 0 bases and J by 1 base, leaving 12 bases between them. CDR3 length equals 16 residues. The CDR3 loop is CASSLTGQGGNTEAFF. The DNA of the CDR3 is TGTGCCAGCAGCTTAACTGGGCAAGGAGGGAACACTGAAGCTTTCTTT.

This rearrangement joins TRBV6-6 to TRBJ2-7; perhaps D is TRBD1 or TRBD2 (7 bases each). The germline CDR1 and CDR2 sequences are MNHNY and SVGAGI (reference sequence). Deletions cut 6 bases from V and 4 bases from J, with 19 bases between. CDR3 size: 15 residues. The CDR3: CASSPRQGGDYEQYF. CDR3 bases: TGTGCCAGCAGCCCTCGACAGGGAGGGGATTACGAGCAGTACTTC.

V is TRBV6-5 and J is TRBJ1-1, with D uncertain. Per germline, CDR1 MNHEY and CDR2 SVGAGI. Between the trimmed V and J ends, which lost 6 bases and 6 bases, there was a span of 14 bases. The CDR3 length is 13 residues. CDR3 in DNA: TGTGCCAGCAGCCCAAATAATAAAGCTGAAGCTTTCTTT. Protein sequence: CASSPNNKAEAFF.

The chain employs TRBV7-9 and TRBJ2-2, with 8 nucleotides matching TRBD1. Germline assignment: CDR1 SEHNR and CDR2 FQNEAQ (reference sequence). The CDR3 has 14 amino acids. The V gene end was trimmed by 5 bases and the J gene end by 5 bases; junction bases not matched to a gene: 4. CDR3 residues: CASSRDRITGELFF. The CDR3 coding sequence is TGTGCCAGCAGCCGGGACAGGATAACCGGGGAGCTGTTTTTT.

CDR3 in amino acids: CASSPGRGEANEKLFF. In DNA, the CDR3 is TGTGCCAGCAGCCCAGGCAGGGGTGAGGCTAATGAAAAACTGTTTTTT. The chain joins TRBV7-8 to TRBJ1-4; D might be TRBD1 (6 bases). The germline gives CDR1 SGHVS, CDR2 FQNEAQ. The CDR3 covers 16 residues. V was pared by 5 bases and J by 3 bases, with 16 bases between. Looking up the rest from reference TRBV7-8 and TRBJ1-4 gives the full variable domain: GAGVSQSPRYKVAKRGQDVALRCDPISGHVSLFWYQQALGQGPEFLTYFQNEAQLDKSGLPSDRFFAERPEGSVSTLKIQRTQQEDSAVYLCASSPGRGEANEKLFFGSGTQLSVL.

The V gene is TRBV7-2, the J gene TRBJ2-7; D unresolved. The germline gives CDR1 SGHTA, CDR2 FQGNSA. Trimming took 2 bases from V and 4 from J, leaving 12 bases between them. The CDR3 has 14 amino acids. The DNA of the CDR3 is TGTGCCAGCAGCTTATTGGGGTTGGGGTACGAGCAGTACGTC. This codes for CASSLLGLGYEQYV.

The chain joins TRBV10-2 to TRBJ2-2; tentative D call: TRBD2 (6 bases). The germline V gene has CDR1 WSHSY and CDR2 SAAADI. The germline V and J ends were trimmed by 6 bases and 5 bases, with 7 bases remaining between them. CDR3 length: 12 residues. CDR3 DNA sequence: TGCGCCAGCAGGGCGGGAACCGGGGAGCTGTTTTTT. Translating it yields CASRAGTGELFF.

The chain has TRBV28 and TRBJ1-5, with D possibly matching TRBD1 (6 bases). CDR3 length: 16 residues. Trimming took 3 bases from V and 4 from J, leaving 16 bases between them. Per the germline V gene, CDR1 is MDHEN and CDR2 is SYDVKM. CDR3 in DNA: TGTGCCAGCAGTTTTACCCAACAGGGTCGGAATCAGCCCCAGCATTTT. This sequence encodes CASSFTQQGRNQPQHF.

The chain links TRBV5-8 to TRBJ1-1; TRBD1 is a possible D gene (5 bases). Germline CDR1 and CDR2: SGHTS and YDEGEE. The CDR3 contains 15 residues. With 4 bases removed from V and 1 base from J, the gap between germline ends came to 14 bases. CDR3 sequence: CASSPWGRSNTEAFF. The CDR3 DNA reads TGTGCCAGCAGCCCCTGGGGACGGTCGAACACTGAAGCTTTCTTT.

This rearrangement joins TRBV5-5 to TRBJ2-7; a weak D match, TRBD1 (7 bases). The CDR3 has 14 amino acids. The germline CDR1 and CDR2 sequences are SGHKS and YYEKEE (reference sequence). Trimming shortened V by 4 bases and J by 0 bases, and 11 bases separated the two germline ends. CDR3 amino acids: CASSPRDSSYEQYV. The CDR3 DNA sequence: TGTGCCAGCAGCCCGCGGGACAGCTCCTACGAGCAGTACGTC.

This clone was counted a few times. This sequence joins TRBV10-3 and TRBJ2-3; 7 bases agree with TRBD2. CDR1 and CDR2 from the germline V gene are ENHRY and SYGVKD. V dropped 0 bases and J dropped 2; count of bases not matched to a gene: 5. The CDR3 extends over 16 amino acids. CDR3 residues: CAISESQSGDTDTQYF. The CDR3, as DNA: TGTGCCATCAGTGAGTCGCAAAGCGGGGACACAGATACGCAGTATTTT.

The rearrangement joins TRBV6-5 to TRBJ1-6; maybe TRBD1 (6 bases). The germline CDR1 and CDR2 sequences are MNHEY and SVGAGI. The V end was cut by 6 bases, the J end by 6 bases, with 9 bases between. The CDR3 length is 13 residues. The CDR3 protein is CASRGGFNSPLHF. CDR3 DNA sequence: TGTGCCAGCAGAGGGGGGTTTAATTCACCCCTCCACTTT.

The rearrangement uses TRBV19 and TRBJ2-7; no reliable D call. The ends were cut back, 5 bases at V and 7 bases at J, with 21 bases in the middle. Germline assignment: CDR1 LNHDA and CDR2 SQIVND (reference sequence). CDR3 size: 15 residues. The CDR3 DNA is TGTGCCAGTAGTCCCTCGAGCGCCCGCCAGTTGGAGCAGTACTTC. Encoded protein: CASSPSSARQLEQYF.

The chain carries TRBV7-4 and TRBJ2-2; D unclear. V was shortened by 2 bases and J by 6 bases, with 10 bases between the two germline ends. CDR3 length: 14 amino acids. CDR1 and CDR2 from the germline V gene are SGHVT and SQSDAQ. The CDR3 bases are TGTGCCAGCAGCTTATGGCCACGGGCCGGGGAGCTGTTTTTT. Its protein product is CASSLWPRAGELFF.

This chain connects TRBV19 to TRBJ1-3, with 9 bases lining up with TRBD1. Germline assignment: CDR1 LNHDA and CDR2 SQIVND (reference sequence). V dropped 5 bases and J dropped 2; count of bases not matched to a gene: 4. The CDR3 has 15 amino acids. The CDR3 here is CASSSRTGAGNTIYF. The DNA of the CDR3 is TGTGCCAGTAGTTCCCGGACAGGGGCTGGAAACACCATATATTTT.

The CDR3 spells CASSGQVSETQYF. DNA of the CDR3: TGCGCCAGCAGTGGGCAGGTCTCAGAGACCCAGTACTTC. The rearrangement links TRBV10-2 to TRBJ2-5, with no clear D. The germline CDR1 and CDR2 sequences are WSHSY and SAAADI. The V end was cut by 4 bases, the J end by 4 bases, with 10 bases between. The CDR3 totals 13 residues.

The gene calls are TRBV5-4 and TRBJ2-5; no clear D. The CDR3 contains 11 residues. Germline values: CDR1 SGHNT, CDR2 YYREEE (reference sequence). The V end lost 3 bases, the J end lost 4 bases, and 4 bases lay between the germline ends. CDR3 nucleotides: TGTGCCAGCAGCTACCGAGAGACCCAGTACTTC. Translated: CASSYRETQYF.

The chain joins TRBV7-9 to TRBJ2-7; TRBD1 matches 7 bases. Germline values: CDR1 SEHNR, CDR2 FQNEAQ (reference sequence). This CDR3 contains 17 residues. The J segment lost 3 bases and the V segment lost 5 bases, leaving 16 bases of the junction unmatched. This chain's CDR3 is CASSTGSRGIVHYEQYF. CDR3 nucleotides: TGTGCCAGCAGCACCGGCTCCAGGGGGATTGTTCACTACGAGCAGTACTTC.

The chain couples TRBV6-1 to TRBJ2-3, with D perhaps TRBD2 (5 bases). The ends were cut back, 4 bases at V and 0 bases at J, with 14 bases in the middle. Germline lookup yields CDR1 MNHNS and CDR2 SASEGT. The CDR3 contains 16 residues. CDR3 in amino acids: CASSGGYITSTDTQYF. DNA of the CDR3: TGTGCCAGCAGTGGCGGGTACATCACTAGCACAGATACGCAGTATTTT.

This clone was detected only once. The V gene is TRBV7-8, the J gene TRBJ2-7; 8 nucleotides match TRBD1. Per the germline V gene, CDR1 is SGHVS and CDR2 is FQNEAQ. J lost 2 bases, V lost 5 bases, and 5 bases had no gene match. The CDR3 sequence is 14 residues long. The CDR3 DNA follows: TGTGCCAGCAGCGGGGAGGACAGGGCCTACGAGCAGTACTTC. It encodes CASSGEDRAYEQYF. Full variable domain (rest looked up from reference TRBV7-8 and TRBJ2-7): GAGVSQSPRYKVAKRGQDVALRCDPISGHVSLFWYQQALGQGPEFLTYFQNEAQLDKSGLPSDRFFAERPEGSVSTLKIQRTQQEDSAVYLCASSGEDRAYEQYFGPGTRLTVT.

The rearrangement uses TRBV7-2 and TRBJ2-1; 7 nucleotides line up with TRBD1. Germline loops: CDR1 SGHTA, CDR2 FQGNSA. Unmatched junction bases numbered 9, after V lost 6 bases and J lost 1 base. This CDR3 region has 16 residues. CDR3 in amino acids: CASSPRQGGSYNEQFF. The CDR3 DNA reads as TGTGCCAGCAGTCCGAGACAGGGTGGGTCCTACAATGAGCAGTTCTTC.